What follows describes a single T cell receptor beta chain. Its antigen specificity is not known. Base qualities were left out, and no much larger clone turns up one base away. CDR1 and CDR2, per the germline V gene, are MRHNA and SNTAGT. From the cysteine through the phenylalanine, the CDR3 covers 14 amino acids. Of the read, only the CDR3 DNA is kept; its 42 bases are in frame from base 1. V is pared back by 4 bases and J by 3 bases, with 11 bases lying between the germline termini. The immunoSEQ assay at survey resolution was applied to genomic DNA for sequencing of TCRbeta rearrangements. The paper's processing steps were these. Any clonotype making up more than 5% of the repertoire was considered a putative leukemic clone, which gave around 62 such clones in about 26 patients. In the TCR sequencing data, the smallest productive clonotype frequency that could be detected was 2.59 x 10-5. Analyses included only productive TCRbeta rearrangements, meaning complete and in-frame sequences. Simpson clonality, calculated in the immunoSEQ Analyzer version 3.0, was used as the measure of sample clonality. Clones were categorized by frequency as very rare, small, medium, large (1-20%) or hyperexpanded (>20%). Generation probabilities were estimated with OLGA 1.2.3, V-gene circos plots were generated with VDJtools, specificities were searched for in VDJdb, and CDR3 motifs were identified with GLIPH. TCRdb stores this immuneACCESS table with in-frame sequences only. Part of the clones is absent; in the studies checked, under half of the shortfall reflects unresolved V genes, and no reason is known for the rest. For V, J and clone size, that table is used; D and trimming come from the DNA. This sample has more than 9,500 clones in its table, and roughly 80% of those were observed once. Clones ranked in the top ten supply roughly 62% of the sample.

Hematology units in Padova (Italy), Helsinki (Finland) and Shinshu (Japan) recruited the CD4+ T-LGLL patients. Depending on sample availability, patient samples were obtained as bead-purified CD4+, CD4+CD8+, CD57+ or CD56+ fractions, or as unselected PBMC. Deep amplicon sequencing of the same DNA produced somatic STAT5B mutation profiles, and these profiles were combined with the patient TCRbeta data. All TCR-sequenced material derived from peripheral blood: patient blood samples and healthy donor buffy coats. Ficoll-Hypaque gradient centrifugation was used to isolate peripheral blood mononuclear cells. The Gentra Puregene Cell and Tissue kit was used for genomic DNA extraction, and quantification was performed on a Qubit 2.0 fluorometer. This record comes from a study of STAT5B mutations in CD4+ large granular lymphocyte leukemia (dated by TCRdb to the early 2020s). The study in broad terms: When cryopreserved patient cells were available, CD8+ cells were removed first, and anti-CD4 microbeads were then used for selection. TCRbeta repertoires of CD4+ T-cell large granular lymphocyte leukemia patients were compared with those of healthy blood donors. Flow cytometry on FACSCanto II or FACSVerse showed that the purified fractions were more than 95% pure among lymphocytes.

Broad study findings and their caveats: Compared with healthy CD4+ repertoires, CD4-sorted patient repertoires appeared more clonal, and this difference remained even after the putative leukemic clones were removed. Patient cell sources varied, and just 6 or 7 CD4-sorted patient samples were included in the clonality comparison against healthy controls. TRBV06-family usage was enriched among the top patient clones (8/27) compared with healthy controls (2/35). The main leukemic clonotypes were found to be private to each patient, although 25% of the main leukemic clonotypes were detected at low frequency in the non-leukemic repertoires of other patients. Data were not HLA-matched; higher clonality in CD4+ versus CD8+ T-LGLL could reflect the relatively small sample size.

This clonotype was sampled from a man between 60 and 75 years old with CD4+ T-cell large granular lymphocyte leukemia. Sequencing was done on a sample of PBMCs. The chain was built from TRBV6-4 and TRBJ2-3, and the D gene may be TRBD2, 6 bases matching. The CDR3 sequence is CASSVGGVTDTQYF. The DNA sequence reads TGTGCCAGCAGTGTGGGGGGAGTGACAGATACGCAGTATTTT.